Listed below are T cell receptor beta chains from one sample, sequenced in a study of T cell responses to AZD1222 COVID-19 vaccine. The protocol was immunoSEQ multiplex PCR, while the TCRdb copy is restricted to in-frame clones and leaves out a portion. The sample holds approximately 100,000 clones, about nine tenths seen once. Here the sequenced sample was peripheral blood, taken 28 days after the second AZD1222 dose. The receptor source for this set is an adult who received the AZD1222 COVID-19 vaccine. The CDR3 runs from the conserved cysteine through the conserved F or W. D genes are given only for firm matches. The listing skips clone size in some rows; elsewhere it reads once, few, many or a size class.

D gene,V gene,clone size,J gene,CDR3 protein,CDR3 DNA
NA,TRBV19,NA,TRBJ1-4,CASSIPDRNFEKLFF,TGTGCCAGTAGTATTCCCGACCGGAACTTCGAAAAACTGTTTTTT
NA,TRBV6-1,once,TRBJ2-1,CASSEILWQFF,TGTGCCAGCAGTGAAATCCTATGGCAGTTCTTC
TRBD1,TRBV6-8,NA,TRBJ2-3,CASSYSNRGRIDTQYF,TGTGCCAGCAGTTACTCGAACAGGGGGCGGATAGATACGCAGTATTTT
TRBD1,TRBV6-1,NA,TRBJ2-7,CASSVPRGTGSGGQYF,TGTGCCAGCAGTGTCCCCCGCGGGACAGGGTCGGGAGGGCAGTACTTC
TRBD2,TRBV19,NA,TRBJ2-1,CASSGSGGAYNEQFF,TGTGCCAGTAGTGGCAGCGGGGGGGCCTACAATGAGCAGTTCTTC
NA,TRBV2,NA,TRBJ1-1,CASTRTGGANTEAFF,TGTGCCAGCACTCGAACGGGGGGGGCGAACACTGAAGCTTTCTTT
TRBD1,TRBV27,NA,TRBJ2-7,CASSSVRDSYYEQYF,TGTGCCAGCAGTTCAGTGAGGGACAGTTACTACGAGCAGTACTTC
TRBD1,TRBV7-9,NA,TRBJ2-1,CASSLDGQGNYNEQFF,TGTGCCAGCAGCTTAGACGGACAGGGGAATTACAATGAGCAGTTCTTC
NA,TRBV28,NA,TRBJ1-2,CASSLGRVSGYTF,TGTGCCAGCAGTTTAGGCAGGGTAAGCGGCTACACCTTC
TRBD1,TRBV6-2/TRBV6-3,NA,TRBJ1-5,CASSYQGAHQPQHF,TGTGCCAGCAGTTACCAGGGGGCCCACCAGCCCCAGCATTTT
NA,TRBV7-9,NA,TRBJ1-2,CASTRGEGALGYTF,TGTGCCAGCACCCGTGGGGAAGGAGCCTTGGGCTACACCTTC
NA,TRBV19,NA,TRBJ2-7,CASSSDLLTGSYEQYF,TGTGCCAGTAGTTCTGACCTTTTGACAGGATCCTACGAGCAGTACTTC
NA,TRBV16,NA,TRBJ1-1,CASSYTSNTEAFF,TGTGCCAGCAGCTATACAAGTAACACTGAAGCTTTCTTT
TRBD1,TRBV10-2,NA,TRBJ2-1,CASSIDRGSYNEQFF,TGCGCCAGCAGCATAGACAGGGGCTCCTACAATGAGCAGTTCTTC
NA,TRBV5-1,NA,TRBJ1-1,CASSLTPPLQGSNTEAFF,TGCGCCAGCAGCTTGACCCCCCCCTTACAGGGCTCGAACACTGAAGCTTTCTTT
TRBD1,TRBV11-2,NA,TRBJ1-5,CASSPADRGINQPQHF,TGTGCCAGCAGCCCGGCGGACAGGGGAATCAATCAGCCCCAGCATTTT
TRBD1,TRBV16,NA,TRBJ2-5,CASSQLQLGGSQETQYF,TGTGCCAGCAGCCAACTTCAATTAGGGGGCAGCCAAGAGACCCAGTACTTC
TRBD1,TRBV5-1,NA,TRBJ2-2,CASNLGTGLPGELFF,TGCGCCAGCAACCTCGGGACAGGGTTGCCCGGGGAGCTGTTTTTT
TRBD1,TRBV6-5,NA,TRBJ1-5,CASRTRQGNQPQHF,TGTGCCAGCAGGACCCGACAGGGGAATCAGCCCCAGCATTTT
NA,TRBV7-5,NA,TRBJ1-5,CARSLNERSNQPQHF,TGTGCCAGAAGCTTGAACGAGAGGAGCAATCAGCCCCAGCATTTT
TRBD2,TRBV4-1,NA,TRBJ2-3,CASSQLGLLGDTQYF,TGCGCCAGCAGCCAACTGGGACTATTGGGAGATACGCAGTATTTT
NA,TRBV11-3,NA,TRBJ1-6,CASSLEQNSPLHF,TGTGCCAGCAGCTTAGAACAGAATTCACCCCTCCACTTT
NA,TRBV7-9,NA,TRBJ1-2,CASSSLQGASNYGYTF,TGTGCCAGCAGCTCCCTCCAGGGAGCCTCTAACTATGGCTACACCTTC
TRBD1,TRBV19,NA,TRBJ2-3,CASSIARTGNADTQYF,TGTGCCAGTAGTATAGCCCGGACAGGGAACGCAGATACGCAGTATTTT
NA,TRBV5-6,once,TRBJ2-6,CASSKDRVSGANVLTF,TGTGCCAGCAGCAAGGACAGAGTCTCTGGGGCCAACGTCCTGACTTTC
TRBD1,TRBV18,NA,TRBJ2-7,CASSPGQGNEQYF,TGTGCCAGCTCACCGGGACAGGGGAACGAGCAGTACTTC
NA,TRBV21-1,NA,TRBJ2-5,CASSKDGDRVRGQETQYF,TGTGCCAGCAGCAAAGACGGAGACAGGGTGCGGGGCCAAGAGACCCAGTACTTC
TRBD1,TRBV19,NA,TRBJ2-1,CASSINRGLNEQFF,TGTGCCAGTAGTATAAACAGGGGGCTGAATGAGCAGTTCTTC
TRBD1,TRBV30,NA,TRBJ1-4,CAWSRGTEDEKLFF,TGTGCCTGGAGTCGGGGGACAGAAGATGAAAAACTGTTTTTT
NA,TRBV10-3,NA,TRBJ2-3,CAISGQGLDTQYF,TGTGCCATCAGTGGTCAGGGTTTGGATACGCAGTATTTT
TRBD1,TRBV30,NA,TRBJ1-2,CAWSHGQGVYGYTF,TGTGCCTGGAGTCACGGACAGGGAGTCTATGGCTACACCTTC
TRBD1,TRBV28,NA,TRBJ1-5,CASSGQGPNQPQHF,TGTGCCAGCAGCGGACAGGGTCCCAATCAGCCCCAGCATTTT
NA,TRBV6-1,NA,TRBJ1-5,CASSEAANQPQHF,TGTGCCAGCAGTGAAGCGGCAAATCAGCCCCAGCATTTT